This T cell receptor (beta chain) derives from a study of Ad26.COV2.S vaccination and SARS-CoV-2 variants. Study-level background: Donor was assigned to the Ad26.COV2.S arm of trial COV1001. Intramuscular Ad26.COV2.S doses were given once or twice, 56 days apart.

Treatment given: 19 received Ad26.COV2.S at low or high dose, single or two shots; 5 received placebo; per-sample allocation not given. The investigators took samples on day 63 after the first vaccine or placebo injection. The CDR3 consists of 12 residues. In germline, CDR1 is SEHNR, CDR2 FQNEAQ (reference sequence). V lost 1 base and J lost 14, with 14 bases in between. Of note for this clone: Its target is not known.

The assay was immunoSEQ multiplex PCR, and TCRdb's table has in-frame clones only and misses some. The table records 380,000 or so clones, 75% to 90% of them present only once. Points from the study as a whole: Vaccinated individuals (as opposed to placebo recipients) had higher spike-specific TCR breadth. The TCR-based breadth and depth measures might underestimate overall T cell responses.

This specimen consisted of peripheral blood, obtained in a trial of Ad26.COV2.S vaccine versus placebo. This clonotype was sampled from a person aged 18-60 years who received the Ad26.COV2.S COVID-19 vaccine or a placebo. The chain has TRBV7-9 and TRBJ1-1, with a tentative D call TRBD1 (6 bases). The CDR3 loop is CASSLDRGASFF. The DNA of the CDR3 is TGTGCCAGCAGCTTAGATAGGGGGGCTTCGTTCTTT.